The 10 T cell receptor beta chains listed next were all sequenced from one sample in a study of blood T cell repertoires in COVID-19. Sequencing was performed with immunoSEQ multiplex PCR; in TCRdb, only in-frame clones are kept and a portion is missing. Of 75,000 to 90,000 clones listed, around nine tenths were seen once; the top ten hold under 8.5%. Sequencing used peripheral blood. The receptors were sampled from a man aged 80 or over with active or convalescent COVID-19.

CDR3 sequence reads: CASSPGRREKLFF. In DNA form, the CDR3 reads TGTGCCAGCAGCCCAGGGCGAAGAGAAAAACTGTTTTTT. This chain uses TRBV6-5 with TRBJ1-4, with D possibly TRBD1 on 5 matching bases. The germline V gene encodes CDR1 MNHEY and CDR2 SVGAGI. The CDR3 is 13 amino acids. V lost 6 bases and J 8 bases, leaving 13 bases between the germline ends.

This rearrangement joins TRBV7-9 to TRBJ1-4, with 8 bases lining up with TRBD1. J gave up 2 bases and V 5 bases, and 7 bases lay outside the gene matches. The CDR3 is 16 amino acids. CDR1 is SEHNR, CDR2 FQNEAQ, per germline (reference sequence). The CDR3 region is CASSLGQGQTNEKLFF. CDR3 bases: TGTGCCAGCAGCCTCGGACAGGGCCAGACTAATGAAAAACTGTTTTTT.

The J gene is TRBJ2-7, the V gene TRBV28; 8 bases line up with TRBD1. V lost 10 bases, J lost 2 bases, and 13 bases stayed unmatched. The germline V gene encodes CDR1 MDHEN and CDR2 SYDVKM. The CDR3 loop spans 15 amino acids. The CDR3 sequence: CATHRGGTGAYEQYV. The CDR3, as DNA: TGTGCCACGCACAGGGGTGGGACAGGAGCCTACGAGCAGTACGTC.

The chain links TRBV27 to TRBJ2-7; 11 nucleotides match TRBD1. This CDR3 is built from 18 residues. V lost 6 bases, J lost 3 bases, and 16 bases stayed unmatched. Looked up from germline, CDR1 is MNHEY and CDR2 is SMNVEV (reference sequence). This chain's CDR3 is CASRRQSGQGAPFYEQYV. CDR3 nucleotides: TGTGCCAGCAGAAGACAATCAGGACAGGGGGCCCCCTTCTACGAGCAGTACGTC.

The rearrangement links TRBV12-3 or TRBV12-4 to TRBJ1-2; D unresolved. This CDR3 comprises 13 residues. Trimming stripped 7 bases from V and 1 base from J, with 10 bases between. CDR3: CASTTGDNYGYTF. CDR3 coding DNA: TGTGCCAGCACCACCGGAGATAACTATGGCTACACCTTC.

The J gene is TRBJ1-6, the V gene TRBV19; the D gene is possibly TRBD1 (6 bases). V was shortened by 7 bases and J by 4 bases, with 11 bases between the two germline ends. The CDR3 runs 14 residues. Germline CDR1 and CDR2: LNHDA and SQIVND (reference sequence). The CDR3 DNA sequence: TGTGCCAGTAATGGACAGAATTATAATTCACCCCTCCACTTT. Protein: CASNGQNYNSPLHF. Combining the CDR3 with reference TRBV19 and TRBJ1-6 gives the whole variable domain DGGITQSPKYLFRKEGQNVTLSCEQNLNHDAMYWYRQDPGQGLRLIYYSQIVNDFQKGDIAEGYSVSREKKESFPLTVTSAQKNPTAFYLCASNGQNYNSPLHFGNGTRLTVT.

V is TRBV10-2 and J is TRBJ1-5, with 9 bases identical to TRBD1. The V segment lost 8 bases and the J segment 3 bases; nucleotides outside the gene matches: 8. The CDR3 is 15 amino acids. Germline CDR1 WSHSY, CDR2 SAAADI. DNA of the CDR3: TGCGCCAGCGTATCCGGGACAGGGACCAATCAGCCCCAGCATTTT. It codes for CASVSGTGTNQPQHF.

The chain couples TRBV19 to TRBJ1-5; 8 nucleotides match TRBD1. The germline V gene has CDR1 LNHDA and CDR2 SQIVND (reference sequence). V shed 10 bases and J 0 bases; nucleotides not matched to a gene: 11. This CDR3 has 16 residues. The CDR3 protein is CATHGQGAFSNQPQHF. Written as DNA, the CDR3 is TGTGCCACCCACGGGCAGGGGGCATTTAGCAATCAGCCCCAGCATTTT.

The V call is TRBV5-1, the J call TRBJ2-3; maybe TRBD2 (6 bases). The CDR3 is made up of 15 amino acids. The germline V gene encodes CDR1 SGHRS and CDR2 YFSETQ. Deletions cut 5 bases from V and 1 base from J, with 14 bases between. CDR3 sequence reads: CASRTNGGGTDTQYF. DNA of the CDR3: TGCGCCAGCAGAACGAACGGCGGGGGCACAGATACGCAGTATTTT.

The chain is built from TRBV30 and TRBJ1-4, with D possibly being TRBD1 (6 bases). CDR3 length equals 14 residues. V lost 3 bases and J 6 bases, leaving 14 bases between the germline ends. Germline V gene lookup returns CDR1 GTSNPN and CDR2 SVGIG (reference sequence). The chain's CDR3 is CAWRGAGADEKLFF. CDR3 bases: TGTGCCTGGAGAGGGGCAGGGGCGGATGAAAAACTGTTTTTT. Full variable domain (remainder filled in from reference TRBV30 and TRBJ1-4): SQTIHQWPATLVQPVGSPLSLECTVEGTSNPNLYWYRQAAGRGLQLLFYSVGIGQISSEVPQNLSASRPQDRQFILSSKKLLLSDSGFYLCAWRGAGADEKLFFGSGTQLSVL.